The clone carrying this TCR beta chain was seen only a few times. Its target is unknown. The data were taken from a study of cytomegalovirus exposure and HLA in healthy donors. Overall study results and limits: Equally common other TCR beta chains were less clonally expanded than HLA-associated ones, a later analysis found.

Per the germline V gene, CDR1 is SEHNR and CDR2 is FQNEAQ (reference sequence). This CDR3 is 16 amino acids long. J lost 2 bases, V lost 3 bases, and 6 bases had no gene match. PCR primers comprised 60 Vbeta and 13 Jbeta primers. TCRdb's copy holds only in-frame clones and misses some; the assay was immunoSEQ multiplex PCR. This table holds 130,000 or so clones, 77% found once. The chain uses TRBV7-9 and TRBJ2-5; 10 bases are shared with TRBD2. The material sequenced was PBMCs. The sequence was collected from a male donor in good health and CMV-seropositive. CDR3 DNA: TGTGCCAGCAGCTTTAAAGCGGGAGGGTTTCAAGAGACCCAGTACTTC. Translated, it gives CASSFKAGGFQETQYF.